The source of this TCR beta chain is a study of regulatory T cells in long-lasting Graves disease. On the study more broadly: Antithyroid drugs had been given to newly diagnosed Graves' patients for under 3 months. Broader study findings: The study found TRBV28, TRBJ1-2 and TRBJ2-5 favored in persistent disease.

Investigators prepared the TCR beta libraries by applying iRepertoire HTBI primers and Arm-PCR of CDR3 regions. MiXCR, run by TCRdb on the multiplex PCR reads, gives a single entry per CDR3 protein. This sample carries about 430,000 distinct CDR3 sequences, 14% to 15% of them seen once, and the ten largest clones take approximately 8%. CDR1 is MDHEN, CDR2 SYDVKM, per germline. With 5 bases removed from V and 3 bases from J, the gap between germline ends came to 10 bases. The CDR3 consists of 13 residues. Time point: newly diagnosed GD, antithyroid drugs for less than 3 months. PBMC-extracted RNA yielded the TCR library. This clonotype was seen ten or more times. Its cognate antigen is unknown. This sample also appeared in a second study, on T cells in Graves' hyperthyroidism and ophthalmopathy. This second study says: The HTBI primer set was used in a first-round RT-PCR of the TCR CDR3. Ophthalmopathy was separated from stable hyperthyroidism by a 13 V-J model.

This clonotype was obtained from a woman aged 40 to 49 with Graves disease. V gene TRBV28 combines with J gene TRBJ2-5, with D tentatively TRBD2 (5 bases). Sequencing used peripheral blood mononuclear cells (PBMCs), obtained at new diagnosis, from a patient treated with antithyroid drugs. CDR3 coding DNA: TGTGCCAGCAGTCCACTCGGGAAAGAGACCCAGTACTTC. This encodes CASSPLGKETQYF.